In this sample, the clone carrying this T cell receptor (beta chain) turned up once. This specimen belongs to a study of blood T cell repertoires in COVID-19. In the study overall: Sites in the United States, Italy and Spain provided acute and convalescent COVID-19 samples.

This CDR3 has 14 amino acids. Trimming removed 2 bases from V and 4 bases from J, with 9 bases in between. Germline V gene data show CDR1 as MDHEN and CDR2 as SYDVKM. In the original processing: How many nucleated cells were present was estimated from reference gene primer amplification. Some clones are missing from TCRdb's copy, which holds only in-frame ones; the method was immunoSEQ multiplex PCR. V and J calls and clone size follow that table, whereas D and trimming were derived from the DNA. Seen here are over 150,000 clones, 84% observed once, and the top ten hold roughly 13%. The chain combines TRBV28 with TRBJ2-1; D perhaps matches TRBD2 (6 bases). What was sequenced was peripheral blood. The receptor was isolated from a human donor in a cohort sampled during active COVID-19. The CDR3 DNA is TGTGCCAGCAGTTTAGGCGGGGATTACAATGAGCAGTTCTTC. Translation: CASSLGGDYNEQFF.